Following are 10 T cell receptor beta chains from one sample sequenced in a study of T cell responses to AZD1222 COVID-19 vaccine. The repertoire was sequenced with immunoSEQ multiplex PCR; TCRdb's copy has only in-frame clones and lacks some. Here the sample spans roughly 120,000 clones, roughly 88% being singletons. Sequencing was performed on peripheral blood, taken on day 0 of AZD1222 vaccination. All receptors come from an adult in good health.

J is TRBJ2-7 and V is TRBV16, with 7 bases matching TRBD2. Germline V lookup: CDR1 KGHSY, CDR2 FQNENV. V was clipped by 4 bases and J by 0 bases; unmatched bases: 18. The CDR3 contains 19 residues. CDR3 loop: CASSLGLMGFGGSSYEQYF. The DNA for the CDR3 is TGTGCCAGCAGCCTAGGACTGATGGGGTTTGGCGGGAGCTCCTACGAGCAGTACTTC. Together with reference TRBV16 and TRBJ2-7, the CDR3 gives the full variable domain: GEEVAQTPKHLVRGEGQKAKLYCAPIKGHSYVFWYQQVLKNEFKFLISFQNENVFDETGMPKERFSAKCLPNSPCSLEIQATKLEDSAVYFCASSLGLMGFGGSSYEQYFGPGTRLTVT.

CDR3 coding DNA: TGTGCCACCAGTGCCCAAGGCGGGGGGATTACAGATACGCAGTATTTT. Protein: CATSAQGGGITDTQYF. The genes are TRBV24-1 and TRBJ2-3; TRBD2 matches 8 bases. With 5 bases clipped from V and 3 bases from J, the junction kept 9 bases outside the gene matches. Germline V gene sequence: CDR1 KGHDR, CDR2 SFDVKD. CDR3 length: 16 amino acids.

The V and J genes are TRBV15 and TRBJ2-3, with unresolved D. Germline V gene lookup returns CDR1 LNHNV and CDR2 YYDKDF (reference sequence). This CDR3 region has 15 residues. V was clipped by 0 bases and J by 6 bases, with 13 bases between them. In DNA form, the CDR3 reads TGTGCCACCAGCAGAGATTTGGGGTCTCTCGATACGCAGTATTTT. Its protein product is CATSRDLGSLDTQYF.

As regards this clone: Other nucleotide sequences in the sample specify the same CDR3. CDR3 sequence: CASSLDREAFF. Here the CDR3 DNA reads TGTGCCAGCAGTCTGGACAGGGAAGCTTTCTTT. V usage is TRBV11-2 and J usage is TRBJ1-1; 7 bases line up with TRBD1. V trimming: 6 bases; J trimming: 8 bases; junction bases outside the gene matches: 3. CDR3 length equals 11 residues. Germline V gives CDR1 SGHAT, CDR2 FQNNGV.

This clone was observed a few times. This chain connects TRBV14 to TRBJ1-1; perhaps TRBD1 as D (5 bases). V dropped 2 bases and J dropped 6 bases, with 19 bases sitting between them. CDR1 is SGHDN, CDR2 FVKESK, per germline. The CDR3 runs 16 residues. The CDR3 sequence is CASSQRIRQLSSEAFF. The CDR3 nucleotides are TGTGCCAGCAGCCAAAGAATAAGACAGCTTTCATCTGAAGCTTTCTTT.

The chain has TRBV5-4 and TRBJ2-7; TRBD1 agrees at 9 bases. V shed 4 bases and J 0 bases; nucleotides not matched to a gene: 5. Germline CDR1 reads SGHNT; CDR2 reads YYREEE (reference sequence). This CDR3 is 15 amino acids long. The CDR3 DNA reads TGTGCCAGCAGCGGCGAGGACAGGGGCTCCTACGAGCAGTACTTC. It codes for CASSGEDRGSYEQYF.

The chain joins TRBV5-6 to TRBJ1-3; D call uncertain. Trimming stripped 3 bases from V and 0 bases from J, with 13 bases between. Germline lookup yields CDR1 SGHDT and CDR2 YYEEEE. This CDR3 is built from 16 residues. The CDR3 reads CASSSIGRFSGNTIYF. CDR3 bases: TGTGCCAGCAGCTCGATCGGGCGGTTCTCTGGAAACACCATATATTTT.

V gene TRBV11-3 combines with J gene TRBJ1-1; D might be TRBD1 (5 bases). CDR1 and CDR2 (germline): SGHNT, YENEEA. The V end was cut by 3 bases, the J end by 5 bases, with 16 bases between. The CDR3 runs 15 residues. CDR3 protein: CASSLAAGAGTEAFF. The CDR3 DNA sequence: TGTGCCAGCAGCTTGGCTGCTGGGGCGGGGACTGAAGCTTTCTTT.

This clone came up once. V and J are TRBV11-2 and TRBJ1-2; TRBD1 might be the D (5 bases). Between the trimmed V and J ends, which lost 0 bases and 3 bases, there was a span of 11 bases. The CDR3 runs 15 residues. Looked up from germline, CDR1 is SGHAT and CDR2 is FQNNGV. The CDR3 coding sequence is TGTGCCAGCAGCTTAGATCACAGGTCAGACTATGGCTACACCTTC. Amino acids: CASSLDHRSDYGYTF.

The table lists this clone with a few counts. This chain joins TRBV5-6 and TRBJ2-2, with D perhaps TRBD1 or TRBD2 (5 bases each). The CDR3 is made up of 16 amino acids. Trimming took 1 base from V and 7 from J, leaving 17 bases between them. Germline-derived CDR1 and CDR2 are SGHDT and YYEEEE. The CDR3 sequence is CASSLFSGQGFGELFF. As DNA, the CDR3 is TGTGCCAGCAGCTTGTTCTCGGGGCAAGGATTCGGGGAGCTGTTTTTT. Full variable domain (rest looked up from reference TRBV5-6 and TRBJ2-2): DAGVTQSPTHLIKTRGQQVTLRCSPKSGHDTVSWYQQALGQGPQFIFQYYEEEERQRGNFPDRFSGHQFPNYSSELNVNALLLGDSALYLCASSLFSGQGFGELFFGEGSRLTVL.